These 17 T cell receptor beta chains were all obtained from the same sample, sequenced in a study of blood T cells in healthy people across ages. A second PCR, run for roughly 7 to 12 cycles, used a sample-barcoded 5' primer plus a J-beta primer mix. MiXCR, applied by TCRdb to the 5' RACE reads, yields one record per CDR3 protein. Among around 850,000 distinct CDR3 sequences listed, around 34% were seen once. Sequenced sample: blood. The source of these receptors is a man younger than 30 in good health.

About this clonotype: The junction departs from germline at one end; a sequencing error may be responsible. The chain joins TRBV12-3 or TRBV12-4 to TRBJ2-3; 8 bases line up with TRBD2. The CDR3 extends over 17 amino acids. The CDR3 sequence is CASSLGPGLVSTDTQYF. CDR3 DNA: TGTGCCAGCAGTTTAGGCCCGGGACTAGTGAGCACAGATACGCAATATTTT.

This clonotype was detected only a few times. The chain uses TRBV11-2 and TRBJ2-4; D perhaps matches TRBD1 (6 bases). The CDR3 is made up of 13 amino acids. Trimming removed 5 bases at V and 7 bases at J, with 12 bases between. Germline assignment: CDR1 SGHAT and CDR2 FQNNGV. This CDR3 reads CASSAQGNNIQYF. The DNA of the CDR3 is TGTGCCAGCAGCGCACAGGGTAACAACATTCAGTACTTC.

In this sample, this clonotype turned up many times. The chain uses TRBV7-9 and TRBJ2-7, with no clear D. Germline-derived CDR1 and CDR2 are SEHNR and FQNEAQ (reference sequence). With 1 base removed from V and 0 bases from J, the gap between germline ends came to 10 bases. CDR3 size: 15 residues. CDR3 coding DNA: TGTGCCAGCAGCTTAGTATCCCCGGACTCCTACGAGCAGTACTTC. It encodes CASSLVSPDSYEQYF.

The chain joins TRBV6-2 or TRBV6-3 to TRBJ1-6; a weak D match, TRBD1 (5 bases). Germline assignment: CDR1 MNHEY and CDR2 SVGEGT. CDR3 length: 18 amino acids. Trimming shortened V by 0 bases and J by 7 bases, and 19 bases separated the two germline ends. In nucleotides, the CDR3 is TGTGCCAGCAGTTACTCGAAGTCTCCGGGGACGGCGAATTCACCCCTCCACTTT. Its translation is CASSYSKSPGTANSPLHF.

V is TRBV6-8 and J is TRBJ1-3; 9 bases align to TRBD1. The trim removed 5 bases at V and 0 bases at J, leaving 8 bases unmatched. Germline-derived CDR1 and CDR2 are MNHGY and SAAAGT. The CDR3 consists of 17 residues. CDR3 nucleotide sequence: TGTGCCAGCAGTACTACCACAGGGGGCGGCTCTGGAAACACCATATATTTT. Translation: CASSTTTGGGSGNTIYF.

This clonotype was found a few times. The gene calls are TRBV5-5 and TRBJ1-1; D not resolved. The CDR3 has 12 residues. Germline V CDR1 and CDR2: SGHKS, YYEKEE (reference sequence). V lost 4 bases and J 4 bases, leaving 8 bases between the germline ends. For the CDR3, the DNA is TGTGCCAGCAGCCCGTACGCCACTGAAGCTTTCTTT. Encoded protein: CASSPYATEAFF.

The chain uses TRBV6-5 and TRBJ2-1, with 8 bases that match TRBD1. With 8 bases clipped from V and 0 bases from J, the junction kept 9 bases outside the gene matches. The CDR3 spans 16 residues. Germline V gives CDR1 MNHEY, CDR2 SVGAGI. Written as DNA, the CDR3 is TGTGCCAGCGGGACAGGCCGTGGGAGCTCCTACAATGAGCAGTTCTTC. This translates into CASGTGRGSSYNEQFF.

This clonotype was found a few times. This chain connects TRBV7-9 to TRBJ1-2; D gene uncertain. Per the germline V gene, CDR1 is SEHNR and CDR2 is FQNEAQ (reference sequence). The V and J ends lost 1 base and 4 bases respectively, with 16 bases between them. CDR3 length equals 16 residues. CDR3 in DNA: TGTGCCAGCAGCTTAGGGGGTTGGTCGGAAACCTATGGCTACACCTTC. Protein: CASSLGGWSETYGYTF.

The V and J genes are TRBV6-5 and TRBJ1-6, with 9 bases lining up with TRBD1. V shed 2 bases and J 6 bases; nucleotides not matched to a gene: 5. Germline V gene sequence: CDR1 MNHEY, CDR2 SVGAGI. The CDR3 totals 16 residues. The CDR3 reads CASSYGGTGPNSPLHF. CDR3 in DNA: TGTGCCAGCAGTTACGGGGGGACAGGGCCTAATTCACCCCTCCACTTT.

In this sample, this clonotype turned up many times. A read error may produce the germline difference seen at one junction end. The genes are TRBV7-2 and TRBJ1-2; 8 nucleotides align to TRBD1. Germline CDR1 and CDR2: SGHTA and FQGNSA. The CDR3 has 13 residues. This CDR3 reads CASTGGRNYGYTF. The CDR3 nucleotides read TGTGCGAGCACAGGGGGGCGAAACTATGGCTACACCTTC.

This sequence joins TRBV10-2 and TRBJ2-3, with D possibly matching TRBD1 (5 bases). Trimming stripped 0 bases from V and 1 base from J, with 11 bases between. This CDR3 contains 16 residues. Germline CDR1 WSHSY, CDR2 SAAADI. CDR3 protein: CASSESRGSRTDTQYF. The CDR3 DNA reads as TGCGCCAGCAGTGAGTCAAGGGGCTCTCGCACAGATACGCAGTATTTT.

The chain links TRBV7-2 to TRBJ2-1; D is unclear. The CDR3 has 15 amino acids. Trimming left V 1 base short and J 3 bases short, with 10 bases between. Germline CDR1 reads SGHTA; CDR2 reads FQGNSA. CDR3 loop: CASSLELALYNEQFF. The CDR3 DNA reads as TGTGCCAGCAGCTTAGAGTTGGCACTCTACAATGAGCAGTTCTTC.

This chain links TRBV4-1 with TRBJ2-5; tentative D call: TRBD1 (6 bases). Germline-derived CDR1 and CDR2 are MGHRA and YSYEKL. The V gene lost 0 bases and the J gene lost 4 bases, with 9 bases spanning the gap. CDR3 length: 14 residues. The CDR3 spells CASSQEATGETQYF. In DNA, the CDR3 is TGCGCCAGCAGCCAAGAGGCGACAGGAGAGACCCAGTACTTC.

This clonotype has at least ten counts. The chain joins TRBV10-3 to TRBJ2-5; D possibly corresponds to TRBD1 (6 bases). V lost 9 bases and J 3 bases, leaving 14 bases between the germline ends. This CDR3 region has 13 residues. Germline V gene sequence: CDR1 ENHRY, CDR2 SYGVKD. For the CDR3, the DNA is TGTGCCATTGGAAGACAGGAAGAAGAGACCCAGTACTTC. Translation gives CAIGRQEEETQYF.

The V and J genes are TRBV5-5 and TRBJ1-2; maybe TRBD1 (5 bases). V gave up 6 bases and J gave up 7 bases, with 16 bases separating them. Germline-derived CDR1 and CDR2 are SGHKS and YYEKEE (reference sequence). CDR3 length equals 13 residues. CDR3 region: CASIWGVAFGYTF. CDR3 coding DNA: TGTGCCAGCATCTGGGGCGTTGCGTTTGGCTACACCTTC.

This clonotype appeared a few times. The chain carries TRBV4-1 and TRBJ1-1; D not certain. Germline lookup yields CDR1 MGHRA and CDR2 YSYEKL. Trimming pared 4 bases from V and 0 bases from J, leaving 15 bases between. The CDR3 has 16 residues. The CDR3 DNA is TGCGCCAGCAGCCTCCCTCTGGGCGGCTTGAACACTGAAGCTTTCTTT. It translates to CASSLPLGGLNTEAFF.

As to this clonotype: Since a much larger clone is just one base distant, this may be a read error. The CDR3 region has the DNA TGCGCCAGCAACTTGAGGACAGGTCCCTACAATGAGCAGTTCTTC. This sequence encodes CASNLRTGPYNEQFF. V and J are TRBV5-1 and TRBJ2-1; TRBD1 matches 7 bases. CDR3 size: 15 residues. Per the germline V gene, CDR1 is SGHRS and CDR2 is YFSETQ.